This paragraph covers one T cell receptor beta chain sequence. No antigen is known for it. Germline CDR1 and CDR2: MNHEY and SMNVEV (reference sequence). Germline trimming cut 5 bases from V and 1 base from J; bases unmatched to any gene: 3. The CDR3 is made up of 14 amino acids. The entry originates in a study of cytomegalovirus exposure and HLA in healthy donors. Primers for the PCR totalled 60 Vbeta and 13 Jbeta. Study processing details: Later reanalysis found around 84 million unique TCR beta chains, around 9.9 million of them shared. Sequencing was performed with immunoSEQ multiplex PCR; in TCRdb, only in-frame clones are kept and a portion is missing. The D gene and trimming were derived from the DNA, and the V and J assignments and clone size from that table. The listing records 100,000 to 150,000 clones. General study results and limits: High sensitivity and specificity were reportedly achieved when the classifier diagnosed cytomegalovirus status. Researchers reported in a later analysis that common viral pathogens appeared linked to several top clusters. A few chains linked to CMV were shown in vitro to be specific for CMV antigens.

The sequencing sample was made of PBMCs. The TCR originated in a man between 18 and 29 years old in good health and CMV-seronegative. The chain joins TRBV27 to TRBJ2-7; TRBD2 aligns across 9 bases. CDR3 amino acids: CASSVLAGSYEQYF. CDR3 DNA sequence: TGTGCCAGCAGTGTCCTAGCGGGGTCCTACGAGCAGTACTTC.